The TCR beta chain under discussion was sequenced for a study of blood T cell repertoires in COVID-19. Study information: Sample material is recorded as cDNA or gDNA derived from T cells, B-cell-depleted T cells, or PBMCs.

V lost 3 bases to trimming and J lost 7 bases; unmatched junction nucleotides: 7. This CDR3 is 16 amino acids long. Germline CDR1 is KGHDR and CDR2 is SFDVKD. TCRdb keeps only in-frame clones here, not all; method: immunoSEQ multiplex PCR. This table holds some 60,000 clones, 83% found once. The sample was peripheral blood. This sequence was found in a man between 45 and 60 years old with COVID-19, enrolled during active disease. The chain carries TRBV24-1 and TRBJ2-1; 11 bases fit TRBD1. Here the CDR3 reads CATSDAGTGGLNEQFF. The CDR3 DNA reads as TGTGCCACCAGTGATGCCGGGACAGGGGGTTTAAATGAGCAGTTCTTC.